This T cell receptor (beta chain) was identified during a study of radiotherapy plus CTLA-4 blockade in lung cancer. The wider study: Among enrolled patients, 15% to 20% responded and more than 25% achieved disease control.

The method was immunoSEQ multiplex PCR; TCRdb's version includes in-frame clones alone and lacks a portion of them. The table lists around 59,000 clones, 75% to 85% of them singletons. On this clone itself: The antigen is undetermined.

Study results and limitations: Early shifts in blood T cell clones, with interferon-beta, reportedly predicted response best. Among blood TCR repertoires after radiotherapy plus ipilimumab, tumor-derived clones expanded.

Receiving focal radiation plus CTLA-4 blockade with ipilimumab were patients who had chemo-refractory metastatic non-small-cell lung cancer. The CDR3 spans 12 residues. CDR1 is SQVTM and CDR2 is ANQGSEA in the germline V gene. J gave up 8 bases and V 4 bases, and 4 bases lay outside the gene matches. This chain links TRBV29-1 with TRBJ2-7; 11 bases fit TRBD1. The sequence came from a human donor with non-small cell lung cancer who had a partial response to radiotherapy plus ipilimumab. Here the sequenced sample was peripheral blood, taken from a patient treated with radiotherapy plus ipilimumab. The CDR3 DNA is TGCAGCGTTGGGACAGGGGGCGTGCAGCAGTACTTC. It codes for CSVGTGGVQQYF.